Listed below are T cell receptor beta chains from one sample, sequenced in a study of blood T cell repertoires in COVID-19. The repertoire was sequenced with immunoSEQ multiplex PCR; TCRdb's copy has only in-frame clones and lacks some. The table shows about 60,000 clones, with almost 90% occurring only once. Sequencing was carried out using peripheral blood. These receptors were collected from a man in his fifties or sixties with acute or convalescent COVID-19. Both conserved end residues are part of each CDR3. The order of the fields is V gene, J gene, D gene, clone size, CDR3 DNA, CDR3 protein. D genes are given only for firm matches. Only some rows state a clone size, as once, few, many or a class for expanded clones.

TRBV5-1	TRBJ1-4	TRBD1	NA	TGCGCCAGCAGGCTACCGACAGGGGATGAAAAACTGTTTTTT	CASRLPTGDEKLFF
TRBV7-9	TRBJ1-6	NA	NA	TGTGCCAGCAGCTTAGAAGGGGCCCGTAATTCACCCCTCCACTTT	CASSLEGARNSPLHF
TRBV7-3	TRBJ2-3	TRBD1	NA	TGTGCCAGCAGCGGCGGACAGGACAGGAATACGCAGTATTTT	CASSGGQDRNTQYF
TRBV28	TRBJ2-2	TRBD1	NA	TGTGCCAGCAGCTCTGACAGGGGCGCGAACACCGGGGAGCTGTTTTTT	CASSSDRGANTGELFF
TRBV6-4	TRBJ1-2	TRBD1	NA	TGTGCCAGCAGTGCCGGTCGGACAGGGGGAAGCTACACCTTC	CASSAGRTGGSYTF
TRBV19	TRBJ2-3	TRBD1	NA	TGTGCCAGTAGTAGACAGGGTTATTCCACAGATACGCAGTATTTT	CASSRQGYSTDTQYF
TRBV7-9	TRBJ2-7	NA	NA	TGTGCCAGCAGCTTAGGGGCTCGCCCCGAGCAGTACTTC	CASSLGARPEQYF
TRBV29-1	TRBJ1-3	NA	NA	TGCAGCGCTGGCGGGGGCAGTGGAAACACCATATATTTT	CSAGGGSGNTIYF
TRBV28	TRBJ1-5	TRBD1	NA	TGTGCCAGCAGCCCCGGGACAGGGTGGTCGCCCCAGCATTTT	CASSPGTGWSPQHF
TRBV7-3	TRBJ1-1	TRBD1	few	TGTGCCAGCAGCTTAAGGGCGACAGGGTGGTACACTGAAGCTTTCTTT	CASSLRATGWYTEAFF
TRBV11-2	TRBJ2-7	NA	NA	TGTGCCAGCAGCTTACGGGGAACATACGAGCAGTACTTC	CASSLRGTYEQYF
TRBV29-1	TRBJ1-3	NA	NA	TGCAGCGTTGGTTTGAGCTCTGGAAACACCATATATTTT	CSVGLSSGNTIYF
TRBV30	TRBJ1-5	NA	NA	TGTGCCTGGAGTGCCGGACATAGCAATCAGCCCCAGCATTTT	CAWSAGHSNQPQHF
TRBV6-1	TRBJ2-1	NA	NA	TGTGCCAGCAGTGAAGCCCGGGCGGAGGGCCCCTACAATGAGCAGTTCTTC	CASSEARAEGPYNEQFF